This TCR beta chain was sequenced in a study of blood T cell repertoires in COVID-19. The assay was immunoSEQ multiplex PCR, and TCRdb's table has in-frame clones only and misses some. The sample lists a few hundred thousand clones, roughly 83% occurring once. Germline-derived CDR1 and CDR2 are SGHRS and YFSETQ. With 3 bases clipped from V and 4 bases from J, the junction kept 9 bases outside the gene matches. The CDR3 has 16 amino acids. The sequencing sample was made of peripheral blood. This rearrangement joins TRBV5-1 to TRBJ2-1; 8 nucleotides match TRBD2. The clonotype comes from a woman aged 45-59 years with acute or convalescent COVID-19. The CDR3 spells CASSWPGTRPYNEQFF. The CDR3 nucleotides read TGCGCCAGCAGCTGGCCCGGGACTAGACCTTACAATGAGCAGTTCTTC.